This T cell receptor (beta chain) appears in the sequencing data of a study of CD8 T cells in Susac syndrome (dated by TCRdb to the late 2010s). Some background on the complete study: Whether CD8+ T cell activation and differentiation in Susac syndrome was antigen driven was tested using repertoire sequencing.

Concerning this clonotype itself: Its antigen remains unidentified. No quality values exist for individual bases; no much larger clone is one base distant.

Peripheral blood CD8+ and CD4+ T cells from healthy donors, Susac syndrome patients and multiple sclerosis patients were profiled by high-throughput TCR beta sequencing. The healthy donors served as controls matched for age and sex. Bulk CD8+ and CD4+ T cells were purified magnetically by negative isolation, whereas CD8+ TEMRA cells were enriched by FACS. Blood was drawn into EDTA tubes, processed within 24 hours, and PBMCs were isolated by density gradient centrifugation. PBMCs intended for TCR sequencing were cryopreserved in liquid nitrogen and were subsequently thawed in a 37 degrees C water bath. Purity of sorted or isolated CD4+, CD8+ and CD8+ TEMRA cells was at least 90%. CDR3 length: 20 amino acids, cysteine to phenylalanine. The kept DNA is CDR3 alone, 60 bases in frame from the first base. CDR1 and CDR2 (SGHVS, FQNEAQ) derive from the germline V gene. V ends up 1 base short and J 1 base short, with an unmatched junction base count of 14.

Broader findings and caveats from the paper: The number of individuals in the TCR sequencing and HLA analysis was acknowledged as relatively small.

RNA was extracted using the RNeasy kit, and roughly 0.45 to 1 ug of the RNA was reverse transcribed with random hexamers. TCR beta CDR3 regions were amplified with the immunoSEQ multiplex PCR assay covering 54 Vbeta and 13 Jbeta segments. PCR amplification bias was corrected using a synthetic template baseline for primer optimization and computational correction. Per the authors' processing: Reads were annotated to V, D and J genes per IMGT and analyzed with immunoSEQ Analyzer, keeping only productive sequences. To calculate clonality, Shannon entropy was normalized by log2 of the number of productive unique sequences and then subtracted from one. For each patient and control, public and private clones were evaluated within the 100 most prevalent clones. A clone was defined as Susac-specific if it was absent from the healthy and MS cohorts, from some 980 published viral clones and from other ImmuneACCESS disease sequences. The raw public reads went through TCRdb reprocessing: fastp at Q25, MiXCR clone calling, in-frame beta chains kept. When rows share a CDR3 protein, they turn into one entry using the most common DNA and genes. The V and J calls come from TCRdb's annotation, not from the publication. This sample is represented by under 200,000 distinct CDR3 sequences; approximately 90% of them were singletons. The ten largest clones represent approximately 0.075% of the sample.

The sequence derives from a human donor in good health. The chain joins TRBV7-8 to TRBJ2-4, and TRBD2 matches 9 of the central bases. The specimen sequenced was CD4+ T cells from PBMCs. The DNA is TGTGCCAGCAGCTTAGGTCTTAGGGCTAGCGGGGTCGCGGCCAAAAACATTCAGTACTTC. Its protein product is CASSLGLRASGVAAKNIQYF. The entire variable domain, with the stretches around the CDR3 drawn from the reference TRBV7-8 and TRBJ2-4 proteins, is GAGVSQSPRYKVAKRGQDVALRCDPISGHVSLFWYQQALGQGPEFLTYFQNEAQLDKSGLPSDRFFAERPEGSVSTLKIQRTQQEDSAVYLCASSLGLRASGVAAKNIQYFGAGTRLSVL.